The 13 T cell receptor beta chains below all came from one sample that was sequenced in a study of blood T cell repertoires in COVID-19. TCRdb keeps only in-frame clones here, not all; method: immunoSEQ multiplex PCR. The sample holds over 150,000 clones, 70% to 85% seen once. Material: peripheral blood. The receptor source for this set is a woman aged 55-70 years with acute or convalescent COVID-19.

The chain uses TRBV4-1 and TRBJ2-7; perhaps TRBD1 as D (5 bases). Per germline, CDR1 MGHRA and CDR2 YSYEKL. V shed 1 base and J shed 6 bases, with 10 bases lying between them. The CDR3 length is 13 residues. As DNA, the CDR3 is TGCGCCAGCAGCCAAGTGGTCCAGGGCGAGCAGTACTTC. It encodes CASSQVVQGEQYF.

This clone was detected a few times. The chain links TRBV3-1 (or the pseudogene TRBV3-2) to TRBJ2-2; no reliable D call. The CDR3 consists of 14 residues. V was clipped by 4 bases and J by 1 base, with 7 bases between them. Germline V gene data show CDR1 as LGHDT and CDR2 as YNNKEL (reference sequence). The CDR3 DNA reads TGTGCCAGCAGCCGGTCGGGGAACACCGGGGAGCTGTTTTTT. It yields the protein CASSRSGNTGELFF.

The V call is TRBV12-3 or TRBV12-4, the J call TRBJ1-1; D is unresolved. V dropped 7 bases and J dropped 6 bases, with 12 bases sitting between them. This CDR3 comprises 12 residues. The CDR3 sequence is CASKASGAEAFF. The CDR3 coding sequence is TGTGCCAGCAAGGCCTCAGGTGCTGAAGCTTTCTTT.

This clone was found a few times. This rearrangement joins TRBV28 to TRBJ1-6, with D perhaps TRBD1 (5 bases). The V end was cut by 5 bases, the J end by 5 bases, with 16 bases between. The CDR3 totals 16 residues. CDR1 is MDHEN, CDR2 SYDVKM, per germline. CDR3 amino acids: CASSTPGRGNNSPLHF. The CDR3 nucleotides are TGTGCCAGCAGTACCCCGGGGAGGGGTAATAATTCACCCCTCCACTTT.

This clone was counted once. The J gene is TRBJ1-1, the V gene TRBV2; TRBD1 matches at 10 bases. Germline loops: CDR1 SNHLY, CDR2 FYNNEI. V lost 11 bases and J lost 6; bases outside the gene matches: 12. This CDR3 is 14 amino acids long. The CDR3 DNA reads TGTGCCGCCTCGACAGGGGGCGATCATTCTGAAGCTTTCTTT. It codes for CAASTGGDHSEAFF.

The sample holds a few counts of this clone. V gene TRBV5-1 combines with J gene TRBJ2-3; 9 nucleotides align to TRBD2. The germline CDR1 and CDR2 sequences are SGHRS and YFSETQ. The junction had 4 bases not matched to a gene; V was cut back by 4 bases and J by 4 bases. This CDR3 has 14 residues. The CDR3 is CASSRGGGADTQYF. In nucleotides, the CDR3 is TGCGCCAGCAGCAGGGGCGGGGGGGCAGATACGCAGTATTTT. The complete variable domain, with remaining parts taken from reference TRBV5-1 and TRBJ2-3, reads KAGVTQTPRYLIKTRGQQVTLSCSPISGHRSVSWYQQTPGQGLQFLFEYFSETQRNKGNFPGRFSGRQFSNSRSEMNVSTLELGDSALYLCASSRGGGADTQYFGPGTRLTVL.

This clone appeared a few times. This sequence joins TRBV10-3 and TRBJ1-1, with a possible D match to TRBD1 (5 bases). The V and J ends lost 0 bases and 3 bases respectively, with 11 bases between them. The germline CDR1 and CDR2 sequences are ENHRY and SYGVKD. CDR3 size: 15 residues. For the CDR3, the DNA is TGTGCCATCAGTGAGTCGACAGCCCGAGACACTGAAGCTTTCTTT. This encodes CAISESTARDTEAFF.

In this sample, this clone turned up once. The rearrangement uses TRBV6-5 and TRBJ1-2, with D tentatively TRBD1 (6 bases). Trimming removed 6 bases at V and 1 base at J, with 12 bases between. Germline loops: CDR1 MNHEY, CDR2 SVGAGI. The CDR3 spans 14 residues. CDR3 protein: CASRREGGNYGYTF. The CDR3 bases are TGTGCCAGCAGAAGGGAGGGGGGTAACTATGGCTACACCTTC.

V gene TRBV4-1 combines with J gene TRBJ1-2; a possible D gene is TRBD1 (5 bases). The germline V gene has CDR1 MGHRA and CDR2 YSYEKL. With 1 base removed from V and 7 bases from J, the gap between germline ends came to 19 bases. The CDR3 totals 16 residues. In nucleotides, the CDR3 is TGCGCCAGCAGCCAAGCCCCCGGCGGGGGAGGGTTTGGCTACACCTTC. Protein product: CASSQAPGGGGFGYTF.

The chain has TRBV6-5 and TRBJ2-3, with TRBD2 matching 7 bases. Per the germline V gene, CDR1 is MNHEY and CDR2 is SVGAGI. CDR3 length: 16 residues. V shed 0 bases and J 4 bases; nucleotides not matched to a gene: 7. The CDR3 is CASSYSLGGRPDTQYF. Written as DNA, the CDR3 is TGTGCCAGCAGTTACTCCTTGGGGGGGAGGCCAGATACGCAGTATTTT.

The J gene is TRBJ1-1, the V gene TRBV18, with no clear D. Germline CDR1 is KGHSH and CDR2 is LQKENI. Trimming took 1 base from V and 5 from J, leaving 17 bases between them. This CDR3 region has 16 residues. This CDR3 reads CASSPQIWDGETEAFF. The CDR3 DNA is TGTGCCAGCTCACCACAAATTTGGGATGGGGAGACTGAAGCTTTCTTT.

The chain uses TRBV12-3 or TRBV12-4 and TRBJ1-1; D is unresolved. The V gene lost 8 bases and the J gene lost 0 bases, with 10 bases spanning the gap. The CDR3 consists of 13 residues. The CDR3 protein is CASQSTVNTEAFF. The CDR3 DNA reads as TGTGCCAGCCAATCTACGGTGAACACTGAAGCTTTCTTT.

This sequence joins TRBV6-5 and TRBJ2-7; 9 bases map to TRBD1. Losses at the gene ends were 7 bases for V and 4 bases for J; bases not matched to a gene: 11. The CDR3 contains 15 residues. Germline CDR1 reads MNHEY; CDR2 reads SVGAGI. The CDR3 spells CASTNLGQGLYEQYF. The CDR3 bases are TGTGCCAGCACTAACTTGGGACAGGGACTTTACGAGCAGTACTTC.